This TCR beta chain was recorded in a study of cytomegalovirus exposure and HLA in healthy donors. Turning to the study itself: A prior analysis found 117 million unique TCR beta sequences from 150 million to 200 million T cells.

Germline CDR1 and CDR2: SGHKS and YYEKEE (reference sequence). Trimming pared 1 base from V and 7 bases from J, leaving 26 bases between. The length of the CDR3 is 18 residues. Of note for this clone: No antigen is known for it.

Findings and caveats of the study: TCR beta sequences numbering around 15,000 were associated with HLA alleles at 0.05 false discovery rate in a later analysis. Association of a missense DCLRE1C variant with TCR beta V- and J-gene trimming was reported in a later analysis.

A multiplex PCR was run with 60 Vbeta primers and 13 Jbeta primers. The assay was immunoSEQ multiplex PCR, and TCRdb's table has in-frame clones only and misses some. There are some 110,000 clones in the sample; around 76% occur only once, and more than 15% lies in the top ten. The sequence was collected from a man in his forties or fifties in good health and CMV-seropositive. Source material: PBMCs. V usage is TRBV5-5 and J usage is TRBJ2-5; D possibly corresponds to TRBD2 (9 bases). CDR3 residues: CASSLNQGAGGIGGTQYF. The CDR3 DNA is TGTGCCAGCAGCTTGAATCAGGGGGCGGGGGGGATCGGTGGGACCCAGTACTTC. The variable domain in full, with the rest retrieved from reference TRBV5-5 and TRBJ2-5, is DAGVTQSPTHLIKTRGQQVTLRCSPISGHKSVSWYQQVLGQGPQFIFQYYEKEERGRGNFPDRFSARQFPNYSSELNVNALLLGDSALYLCASSLNQGAGGIGGTQYFGPGTRLLVL.